This T cell receptor (beta chain) appears in the sequencing data of a study of molecular identifiers for immune sequencing clone quantification. Study summary: Replicates involved a five-way split of RNA from roughly 20,000 or 100,000 naive CD8 cells, with sequencing of four.

This clonotype was seen a handful of times. Its antigen is as yet unknown. TCRdb redid the calling of the PCR reads with MiXCR, one entry per CDR3 protein. The sample includes fewer than 25,000 distinct CDR3 sequences, 21% of them seen just once. Germline loops: CDR1 DFQATT, CDR2 SNEGSKA (reference sequence). Trimming took 3 bases from V and 5 from J, leaving 12 bases between them. This CDR3 has 13 residues. Study-wide results and limits: Highly expanded clone sizes could be underestimated by identical TCR molecules that share a barcode. Clones of above 20 RNA copies carried over 97% of effector molecules; in naive cells they carried under 1%.

Sequences were obtained from naive CD8+ T cells from blood, with Jurkat cell RNA spiked in. The sample's subset: FACS-sorted CD8+CD4-CCR7+CD45RA+ naive T cells. The chain employs TRBV20-1 and TRBJ2-3, with no clear D. The receptor was derived from a human donor in good health. Some libraries in this study had Jurkat cell RNA spiked in. The CDR3 DNA follows: TGCAGTGCTAGGTGGGGTTCCGGAGATACGCAGTATTTT. This translates into CSARWGSGDTQYF.